Below, 2 T cell receptor beta chains from the same sample are listed, as sequenced in a study of T cell repertoires in cytomegalovirus infection. TCRdb called the reads again in MiXCR, with one record for every CDR3 protein. Among 650,000 to 900,000 distinct CDR3 sequences, 30% to 35% were seen once, and the ten largest hold approximately 13%. These receptors' targets are unknown. Sequenced material: cultured CD8+ T cells from PBMCs, taken from culture after CMV antigen stimulation. The receptors shown here come from a human donor in good health (CMV status not recorded). Some clones in this sample may be carry-over from other donors' samples.

This clonotype was detected many times. The chain carries TRBV7-9 and TRBJ1-2; 9 nucleotides match TRBD1. CDR3 size: 14 residues. V was clipped by 4 bases and J by 7 bases; unmatched bases: 7. The V gene's germline CDR1 is SEHNR and CDR2 FQNEAQ (reference sequence). CDR3 loop: CASSSSGTGPGYTF. The CDR3 coding sequence is TGTGCCAGCAGCTCGTCCGGGACAGGGCCTGGCTACACCTTC.

This rearrangement joins TRBV7-4 to TRBJ1-2; maybe TRBD1 (6 bases). Trimming cost V 1 base and J 1 base, with 13 bases left between them. Germline CDR1 is SGHVT and CDR2 is SQSDAQ. This CDR3 is built from 16 residues. In nucleotides, the CDR3 is TGTGCCAGCAGCTTAGGGGGTCGACAGGTTAACTATGGCTACACCTTC. It is translated as CASSLGGRQVNYGYTF.